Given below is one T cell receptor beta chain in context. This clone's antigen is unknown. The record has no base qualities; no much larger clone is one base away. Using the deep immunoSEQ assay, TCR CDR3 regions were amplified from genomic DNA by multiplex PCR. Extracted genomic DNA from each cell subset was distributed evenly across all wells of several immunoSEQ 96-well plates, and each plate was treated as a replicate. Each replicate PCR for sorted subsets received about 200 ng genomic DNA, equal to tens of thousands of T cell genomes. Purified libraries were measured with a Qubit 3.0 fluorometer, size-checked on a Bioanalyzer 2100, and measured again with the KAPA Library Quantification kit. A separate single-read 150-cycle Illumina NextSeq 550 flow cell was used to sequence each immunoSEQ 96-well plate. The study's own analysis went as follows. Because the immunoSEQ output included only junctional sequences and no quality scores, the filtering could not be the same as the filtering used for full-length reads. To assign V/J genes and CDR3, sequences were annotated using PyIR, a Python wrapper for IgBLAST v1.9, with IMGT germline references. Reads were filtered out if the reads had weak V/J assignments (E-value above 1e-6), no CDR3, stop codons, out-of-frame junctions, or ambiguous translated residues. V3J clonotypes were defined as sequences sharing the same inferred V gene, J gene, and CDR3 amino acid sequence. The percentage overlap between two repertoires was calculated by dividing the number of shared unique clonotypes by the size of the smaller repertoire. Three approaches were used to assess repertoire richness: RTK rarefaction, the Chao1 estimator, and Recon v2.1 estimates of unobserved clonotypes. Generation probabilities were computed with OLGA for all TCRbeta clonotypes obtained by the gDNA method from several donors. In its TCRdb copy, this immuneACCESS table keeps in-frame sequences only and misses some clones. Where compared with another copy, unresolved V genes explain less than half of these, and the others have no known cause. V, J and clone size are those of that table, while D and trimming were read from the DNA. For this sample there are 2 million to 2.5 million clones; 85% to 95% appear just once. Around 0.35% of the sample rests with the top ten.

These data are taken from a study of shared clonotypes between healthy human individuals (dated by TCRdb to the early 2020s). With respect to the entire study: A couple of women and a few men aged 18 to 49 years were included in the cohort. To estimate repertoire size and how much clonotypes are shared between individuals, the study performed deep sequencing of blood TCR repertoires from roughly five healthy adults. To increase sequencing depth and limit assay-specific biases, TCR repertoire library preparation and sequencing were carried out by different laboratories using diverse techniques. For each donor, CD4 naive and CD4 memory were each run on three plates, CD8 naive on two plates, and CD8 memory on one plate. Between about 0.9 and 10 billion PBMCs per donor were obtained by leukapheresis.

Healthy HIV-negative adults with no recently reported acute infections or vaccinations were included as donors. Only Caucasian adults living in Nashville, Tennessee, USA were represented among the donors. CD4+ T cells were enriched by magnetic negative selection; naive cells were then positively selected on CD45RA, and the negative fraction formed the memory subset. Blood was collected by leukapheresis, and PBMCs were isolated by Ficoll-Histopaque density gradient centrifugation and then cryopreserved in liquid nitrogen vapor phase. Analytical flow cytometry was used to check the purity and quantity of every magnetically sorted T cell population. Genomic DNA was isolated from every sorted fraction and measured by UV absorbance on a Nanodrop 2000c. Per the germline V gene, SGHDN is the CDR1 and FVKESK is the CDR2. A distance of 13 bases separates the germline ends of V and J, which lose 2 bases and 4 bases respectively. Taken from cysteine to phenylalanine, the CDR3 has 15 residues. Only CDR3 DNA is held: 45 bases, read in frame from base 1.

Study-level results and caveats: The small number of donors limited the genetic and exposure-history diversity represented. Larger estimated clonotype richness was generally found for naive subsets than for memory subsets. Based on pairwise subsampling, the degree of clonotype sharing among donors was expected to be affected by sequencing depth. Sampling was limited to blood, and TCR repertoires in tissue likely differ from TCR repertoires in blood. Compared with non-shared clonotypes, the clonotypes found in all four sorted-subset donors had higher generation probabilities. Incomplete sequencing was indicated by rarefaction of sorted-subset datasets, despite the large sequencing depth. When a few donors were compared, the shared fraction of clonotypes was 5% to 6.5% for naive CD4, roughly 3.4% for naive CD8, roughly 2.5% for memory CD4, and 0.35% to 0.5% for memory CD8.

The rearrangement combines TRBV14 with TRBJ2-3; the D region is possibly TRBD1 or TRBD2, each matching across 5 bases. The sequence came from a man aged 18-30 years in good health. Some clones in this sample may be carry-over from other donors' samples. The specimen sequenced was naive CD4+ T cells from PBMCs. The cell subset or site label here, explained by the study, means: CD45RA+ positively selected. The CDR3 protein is CASSQWQGPPDTQYF. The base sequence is TGTGCCAGCAGCCAATGGCAGGGACCACCAGATACGCAGTATTTT.